Below, 18 T cell receptor beta chains from the same sample are listed, as sequenced in a study of vaccination effects on CD4 cells after COVID-19. Produced via immunoSEQ multiplex PCR; TCRdb's table is partial and in-frame only. Of under 80,000 clones in the sample, around three quarters are singletons; the top ten hold 0.85% to 1%. Their specific antigens are unknown. Within the ViraFEST assay, antigen-specific CD4+ T cells underwent expansion with viral peptide pools prior to sequencing. Culture lasted roughly 9 days before CD4+ T cell isolation. Every participant took two doses of the BNT162b2 or mRNA-1273 vaccine. Sequenced here: CD4+ T cells from PBMCs cultured with HCoV-OC43 spike peptides, sampled after COVID-19 vaccination. Described subset: HCoV-OC43 spike overlapping peptide pool stimulation. The receptor set was obtained from a human donor who received a COVID-19 vaccine.

The rearrangement uses TRBV4-1 and TRBJ2-2; D is uncertain. V gave up 0 bases and J gave up 0 bases, with 11 bases separating them. CDR3 length: 17 residues. Germline V CDR1 and CDR2: MGHRA, YSYEKL. The CDR3 DNA follows: TGCGCCAGCAGCCAAGATTTGGAGTCGACGAACACCGGGGAGCTGTTTTTT. This translates into CASSQDLESTNTGELFF.

V usage is TRBV5-1 and J usage is TRBJ2-2; 10 bases fit TRBD2. The CDR3 length is 17 residues. Germline CDR1 SGHRS, CDR2 YFSETQ. V lost 4 bases and J lost 4; bases outside the gene matches: 10. In nucleotides, the CDR3 is TGCGCCAGCAGCCCCCTCCCTAGCGGGGGAACCACCGGGGAGCTGTTTTTT. This sequence encodes CASSPLPSGGTTGELFF.

The J gene is TRBJ1-5, the V gene TRBV6-5; D not resolved. V was shortened by 0 bases and J by 4 bases, with 7 bases between the two germline ends. The germline gives CDR1 MNHEY, CDR2 SVGAGI. CDR3 length equals 14 residues. Here the CDR3 reads CASSYSILNQPQHF. For the CDR3, the DNA is TGTGCCAGCAGTTACTCGATCCTTAATCAGCCCCAGCATTTT.

This chain connects TRBV27 to TRBJ2-3; 9 bases match TRBD2. Germline assignment: CDR1 MNHEY and CDR2 SMNVEV (reference sequence). This CDR3 contains 16 residues. The trim removed 7 bases at V and 3 bases at J, leaving 11 bases unmatched. CDR3 DNA: TGTGCCAGCAAGACTAGCGGCTTATGGGGGACAGATACGCAGTATTTT. Protein product: CASKTSGLWGTDTQYF.

The V gene is TRBV5-5, the J gene TRBJ1-4; D is uncertain. V gave up 3 bases and J gave up 5 bases, with 11 bases separating them. The CDR3 covers 14 residues. CDR1 and CDR2 (germline): SGHKS, YYEKEE (reference sequence). In DNA form, the CDR3 reads TGTGCCAGCAGCTCCGAAACCGGAAATGAAAAACTGTTTTTT. Its translation: CASSSETGNEKLFF.

The chain joins TRBV18 to TRBJ2-5; a weak D match, TRBD1 (5 bases). Germline V gene lookup returns CDR1 KGHSH and CDR2 LQKENI. This CDR3 has 13 residues. V was cut by 2 bases and J by 5 bases, with 9 bases left in between. The CDR3 here is CASSPKGVETQYF. The CDR3 DNA is TGTGCCAGCTCACCAAAAGGGGTCGAGACCCAGTACTTC.

This chain joins TRBV4-3 and TRBJ1-5, with 11 bases matching TRBD1. Trimming cost V 2 bases and J 7 bases; bases outside gene matches: 7. CDR1 and CDR2 (germline): LGHNA, YSLEER. The CDR3 loop spans 16 amino acids. The CDR3: CASSQNPGQGGQPQHF. For the CDR3, the DNA is TGCGCCAGCAGCCAAAACCCGGGACAGGGGGGACAGCCCCAGCATTTT.

The genes are TRBV6-6 and TRBJ2-5, with TRBD1 identical over 7 bases. Germline trimming cut 6 bases from V and 5 bases from J; bases unmatched to any gene: 6. The germline V gene encodes CDR1 MNHNY and CDR2 SVGAGI (reference sequence). The CDR3 is made up of 13 amino acids. Written as DNA, the CDR3 is TGTGCCAGCAGACAAGGGGGCGCCGAGACCCAGTACTTC. It encodes CASRQGGAETQYF.

The CDR3 DNA is TGTGCCAGCAGCTCCCGGGACAGGGGTGCAGATACGCAGTATTTT. Residues: CASSSRDRGADTQYF. V gene TRBV7-2 combines with J gene TRBJ2-3; the match to TRBD1 covers 10 bases. Trimming cost V 4 bases and J 4 bases; bases outside gene matches: 5. Per germline, CDR1 SGHTA and CDR2 FQGNSA. The length of the CDR3 is 15 residues.

The chain has TRBV18 and TRBJ1-6; unclear D gene. The CDR3 spans 17 residues. Trimming shortened V by 3 bases and J by 5 bases, and 17 bases separated the two germline ends. CDR1 and CDR2 from the germline V gene are KGHSH and LQKENI. CDR3 loop: CASSPDGPRGNNSPLHF. CDR3 bases: TGTGCCAGCTCACCTGATGGACCCCGAGGAAATAATTCACCCCTCCACTTT.

The V call is TRBV6-1, the J call TRBJ1-6; possibly TRBD1 for D (6 bases). Germline CDR1 and CDR2: MNHNS and SASEGT. The CDR3 runs 17 residues. V was trimmed by 2 bases and J by 8 bases, leaving 19 bases between them. The CDR3 here is CASSEQLAGHGYSPLHF. CDR3 bases: TGTGCCAGCAGTGAACAATTGGCGGGACATGGGTATTCACCCCTCCACTTT.

The chain carries TRBV15 and TRBJ2-7; D is unresolved. From germline, CDR1 is LNHNV and CDR2 YYDKDF (reference sequence). The CDR3 consists of 14 residues. The ends were cut back, 0 bases at V and 5 bases at J, with 11 bases in the middle. CDR3 amino acids: CATSRDLYADEQYV. The CDR3, as DNA: TGTGCCACCAGCAGAGATCTGTACGCTGACGAGCAGTACGTC.

This clone has just one count. The V call is TRBV5-8, the J call TRBJ2-3; 7 bases map to TRBD1. V lost 0 bases to trimming and J lost 5 bases; unmatched junction nucleotides: 3. Germline assignment: CDR1 SGHTS and CDR2 YDEGEE. The CDR3 has 14 amino acids. CDR3: CASSLEGAGDTQYF. The CDR3 nucleotides are TGTGCCAGCAGCTTGGAGGGGGCAGGAGATACGCAGTATTTT.

The genes are TRBV7-2 and TRBJ1-1; D not certain. The germline V gene has CDR1 SGHTA and CDR2 FQGNSA. V gave up 3 bases and J gave up 1 base, with 6 bases separating them. CDR3 length: 13 amino acids. The CDR3: CASSLSGNTEAFF. DNA for the CDR3: TGTGCCAGCAGCTTGTCAGGGAACACTGAAGCTTTCTTT.

This clone was observed a single time. This rearrangement joins TRBV5-1 to TRBJ2-5; D is ambiguous. CDR3 size: 14 residues. Germline values: CDR1 SGHRS, CDR2 YFSETQ. Trimming left V 1 base short and J 4 bases short, with 11 bases between. The CDR3 spells CASSLNFLGETQYF. In nucleotides, the CDR3 is TGCGCCAGCAGCTTGAATTTCCTGGGAGAGACCCAGTACTTC.

V and J are TRBV4-1 and TRBJ2-3, with a weak D call TRBD1 (5 bases). CDR1 and CDR2 (germline): MGHRA, YSYEKL. V lost 1 base and J 5 bases, leaving 13 bases between the germline ends. The CDR3 is 15 residues long. This CDR3 reads CASSQVRQNRDTQYF. In DNA form, the CDR3 reads TGCGCCAGCAGCCAAGTTAGACAGAACCGAGATACGCAGTATTTT.

V gene TRBV14 combines with J gene TRBJ1-2, with TRBD1 as a possible D gene (5 bases). Per the germline V gene, CDR1 is SGHDN and CDR2 is FVKESK. This CDR3 comprises 12 residues. Deletions cut 1 base from V and 6 bases from J, with 6 bases between. The CDR3 region has the DNA TGTGCCAGCAGCCAAGTCAGGGATGGCTACACCTTC. Amino acid sequence: CASSQVRDGYTF. Based on the CDR3 plus reference TRBV14 and TRBJ1-2, the full variable domain is EAGVTQFPSHSVIEKGQTVTLRCDPISGHDNLYWYRRVMGKEIKFLLHFVKESKQDESGMPNNRFLAERTGGTYSTLKVQPAELEDSGVYFCASSQVRDGYTFGSGTRLTVV.

The chain recombines TRBV11-1 with TRBJ2-7; 8 bases are a match to TRBD1. The CDR3 sequence is 15 residues long. V gave up 5 bases and J gave up 2 bases; unmatched junction bases: 8. The germline CDR1 and CDR2 sequences are SGHAT and FQDESV (reference sequence). CDR3 nucleotide sequence: TGTGCCAGCAGCCTTTCCGGGACAGGAACCTACGAGCAGTACGTC. Its translation: CASSLSGTGTYEQYV.